A selection of T cell receptor beta chains follows, all from one sample in a study of T cells in localized non-small cell lung cancer. Libraries were prepared by immunoSEQ multiplex PCR; TCRdb keeps only in-frame clonotypes and omits some of them. The table lists roughly 70,000 clones, about nine tenths of them singletons, with 20% to 25% in the top ten. The sample in question was peripheral blood, obtained before any cancer treatment. These receptors were collected from a male donor older than 55 with stage III squamous cell lung carcinoma. Both conserved end residues are part of each CDR3. The D gene is left open where the match is weak. A clone size is listed for some rows: how often the clone was seen (once, few, many), or a class if it is expanded.

J: TRBJ2-3
D: TRBD1
V: TRBV10-3
size: .
CDR3: CAISGTKGAGTDTQYF
DNA: TGTGCCATCAGTGGTACTAAGGGGGCTGGCACAGATACGCAGTATTTT

J: TRBJ1-6
D: .
V: TRBV30
size: .
CDR3: CAWSPTKFNSPLHF
DNA: TGTGCCTGGAGTCCCACCAAATTTAATTCACCCCTCCACTTT

J: TRBJ2-1
D: .
V: TRBV9
size: .
CDR3: CASSPGSRDNEQFF
DNA: TGTGCCAGCAGCCCGGGGAGTCGGGACAATGAGCAGTTCTTC

J: TRBJ1-5
D: TRBD1
V: TRBV19
size: .
CDR3: CASRTTGTSNQPQHF
DNA: TGTGCCAGTAGGACGACAGGGACCAGCAATCAGCCCCAGCATTTT

J: TRBJ2-5
D: .
V: TRBV6-5
size: .
CDR3: CASSYGGETQYF
DNA: TGTGCCAGCAGTTACGGGGGAGAGACCCAGTACTTC

J: TRBJ2-3
D: TRBD2
V: TRBV2
size: .
CDR3: CAILIAGAGDTQYF
DNA: TGTGCCATACTAATAGCGGGGGCTGGAGATACGCAGTATTTT

J: TRBJ1-5
D: .
V: TRBV28
size: .
CDR3: CAGRKDQINQPQHF
DNA: TGTGCCGGACGGAAAGACCAGATCAATCAGCCCCAGCATTTT

J: TRBJ2-2
D: .
V: TRBV6-5
size: .
CDR3: CASLSYTGELFF
DNA: TGTGCCAGCCTCTCTTACACCGGGGAGCTGTTTTTT

J: TRBJ2-2
D: .
V: TRBV7-8
size: .
CDR3: CASSLDGSNTGELFF
DNA: TGTGCCAGCAGCTTGGATGGGTCCAACACCGGGGAGCTGTTTTTT

J: TRBJ2-7
D: .
V: TRBV2
size: .
CDR3: CASSEVTRLDEQYF
DNA: TGTGCCAGCAGTGAAGTGACCAGGCTCGACGAGCAGTACTTC

J: TRBJ2-3
D: TRBD2
V: TRBV2
size: .
CDR3: CASSGTSGGASDTQYF
DNA: TGTGCCAGCAGTGGGACTAGCGGGGGGGCATCAGATACGCAGTATTTT

J: TRBJ1-1
D: .
V: TRBV28
size: .
CDR3: CASRTGQFEAFF
DNA: TGTGCCAGCAGAACAGGACAGTTTGAAGCTTTCTTT

J: TRBJ2-7
D: TRBD1
V: TRBV27
size: .
CDR3: CASSTYWGRDREYEQYF
DNA: TGTGCCAGCAGTACCTACTGGGGGCGGGACAGGGAATACGAGCAGTACTTC

J: TRBJ2-2
D: .
V: TRBV5-5
size: once
CDR3: CASSTGRQNTGELFF
DNA: TGTGCCAGCAGTACCGGCAGACAGAACACCGGGGAGCTGTTTTTT

J: TRBJ1-2
D: .
V: TRBV19
size: .
CDR3: CASSMYGLEGYTF
DNA: TGTGCCAGTAGTATGTACGGGTTGGAGGGCTACACCTTC

J: TRBJ1-1
D: .
V: TRBV5-6
size: .
CDR3: CASSLVLSGTEAFF
DNA: TGTGCCAGCAGCTTGGTCCTTAGTGGCACTGAAGCTTTCTTT

J: TRBJ1-4
D: TRBD1
V: TRBV28
size: once
CDR3: CASSLGTGGSNEKLFF
DNA: TGTGCCAGCAGTTTGGGGACAGGGGGCTCTAATGAAAAACTGTTTTTT

J: TRBJ2-7
D: TRBD1
V: TRBV19
size: .
CDR3: CASSPGQNYEQYF
DNA: TGTGCCAGTAGCCCGGGACAGAACTACGAGCAGTACTTC

J: TRBJ2-7
D: TRBD2
V: TRBV18
size: .
CDR3: CASSPLGEGSYEQYF
DNA: TGTGCCAGCTCACCTCTCGGGGAGGGCTCCTACGAGCAGTACTTC

J: TRBJ1-2
D: .
V: TRBV30
size: .
CDR3: CAWSGTGQHYGYTF
DNA: TGTGCCTGGAGTGGAACCGGACAGCACTATGGCTACACCTTC

J: TRBJ1-1
D: .
V: TRBV5-1
size: .
CDR3: CASCQDTNTEAFF
DNA: TGCGCCAGCTGTCAGGATACTAACACTGAAGCTTTCTTT

J: TRBJ2-7
D: .
V: TRBV2
size: few
CDR3: CASRSLGGYEQYF
DNA: TGTGCCAGCAGATCTCTAGGTGGCTACGAGCAGTACTTC

J: TRBJ1-1
D: .
V: TRBV28
size: .
CDR3: CASSPSMNTEAFF
DNA: TGTGCCAGCAGTCCATCGATGAACACTGAAGCTTTCTTT

J: TRBJ2-3
D: TRBD2
V: TRBV7-9
size: .
CDR3: CASSLGGGGARTDTQYF
DNA: TGTGCCAGCAGCTTAGGCGGCGGGGGGGCCCGCACAGATACGCAGTATTTT

J: TRBJ1-5
D: .
V: TRBV28
size: .
CDR3: CASSSPGKGQPQHF
DNA: TGTGCCAGCAGTTCTCCGGGAAAAGGTCAGCCCCAGCATTTT

J: TRBJ1-2
D: .
V: TRBV19
size: .
CDR3: CASSFINYGYTF
DNA: TGTGCCAGTAGTTTCATTAACTATGGCTACACCTTC

J: TRBJ2-3
D: TRBD1
V: TRBV30
size: once
CDR3: CACAGTGISTDTQYF
DNA: TGTGCCTGTGCTGGGACAGGGATCAGCACAGATACGCAGTATTTT

J: TRBJ2-3
D: .
V: TRBV7-2
size: .
CDR3: CASSPSAERSDTQYF
DNA: TGTGCCAGCAGCCCCTCAGCGGAACGGTCAGATACGCAGTATTTT

J: TRBJ2-1
D: .
V: TRBV5-1
size: .
CDR3: CASSLTAGRPEQFF
DNA: TGCGCCAGCAGCTTAACCGCAGGCCGCCCGGAGCAGTTCTTC

J: TRBJ2-2
D: TRBD1
V: TRBV7-2
size: .
CDR3: CASSLGQGAGELFF
DNA: TGTGCCAGCAGCTTGGGACAGGGGGCCGGGGAGCTGTTTTTT

J: TRBJ1-4
D: .
V: TRBV4-2
size: once
CDR3: CASSQGMYLGLFF
DNA: TGTGCCAGCAGCCAAGGGATGTACTTAGGACTGTTTTTT

J: TRBJ2-5
D: TRBD2
V: TRBV30
size: .
CDR3: CAWSGAGGSQETQYF
DNA: TGTGCCTGGAGTGGAGCGGGGGGCTCCCAAGAGACCCAGTACTTC

J: TRBJ1-1
D: .
V: TRBV2
size: .
CDR3: CASSGGSARTEAFF
DNA: TGTGCCAGCAGTGGCGGGTCGGCAAGGACTGAAGCTTTCTTT

J: TRBJ2-1
D: .
V: TRBV7-9
size: .
CDR3: CASSVDSYNEQFF
DNA: TGTGCCAGCAGCGTAGACAGTTACAATGAGCAGTTCTTC

J: TRBJ2-5
D: .
V: TRBV29-1
size: .
CDR3: CSVAVLGETQYF
DNA: TGCAGCGTTGCGGTCCTAGGGGAGACCCAGTACTTC

J: TRBJ1-1
D: TRBD1
V: TRBV7-9
size: .
CDR3: CASSLLQGATEAFF
DNA: TGTGCCAGCAGCTTGCTACAGGGGGCAACTGAAGCTTTCTTT

J: TRBJ2-5
D: .
V: TRBV19
size: .
CDR3: CASSSTGVGETQYF
DNA: TGTGCCAGTTCCAGCACGGGGGTTGGGGAGACCCAGTACTTC

J: TRBJ1-2
D: .
V: TRBV29-1
size: .
CDR3: CSVERPDSSYGYTF
DNA: TGCAGCGTTGAGAGACCGGACAGTTCCTATGGCTACACCTTC

J: TRBJ1-6
D: TRBD1
V: TRBV13
size: .
CDR3: CASSPMGAGGTNSPLHF
DNA: TGTGCCAGCAGCCCTATGGGGGCAGGGGGCACGAATTCACCCCTCCACTTT

J: TRBJ2-1
D: TRBD2
V: TRBV5-4
size: .
CDR3: CASSPGGGGALGNEQFF
DNA: TGTGCCAGCAGCCCGGGTGGCGGGGGGGCCTTGGGGAATGAGCAGTTCTTC

J: TRBJ1-1
D: .
V: TRBV7-2
size: .
CDR3: CASTRGAMNTEAFF
DNA: TGTGCCAGCACTCGGGGGGCGATGAACACTGAAGCTTTCTTT

J: TRBJ2-2
D: .
V: TRBV19
size: .
CDR3: CASSIRYSGRELFF
DNA: TGTGCCAGTAGTATCCGGTACAGCGGCCGGGAGCTGTTTTTT

J: TRBJ2-3
D: .
V: TRBV7-7
size: .
CDR3: CASSLTGGRDTQYF
DNA: TGTGCTAGCAGCTTGACGGGGGGCCGGGATACGCAGTATTTT

J: TRBJ2-2
D: TRBD2
V: TRBV7-2
size: .
CDR3: CASSFLSGGTGELFF
DNA: TGTGCCAGCAGCTTTCTCAGCGGGGGAACCGGGGAGCTGTTTTTT

J: TRBJ1-1
D: .
V: TRBV10-2
size: .
CDR3: CASGRDLTEAFF
DNA: TGCGCCAGCGGCAGGGATCTCACTGAAGCTTTCTTT

J: TRBJ1-2
D: .
V: TRBV5-4
size: .
CDR3: CASSLGQSSNYGYTF
DNA: TGTGCCAGCAGCTTGGGACAGAGCTCTAACTATGGCTACACCTTC

J: TRBJ1-5
D: .
V: TRBV5-8
size: once
CDR3: CASSLRGNQPQHF
DNA: TGTGCCAGCAGCTTGAGAGGGAATCAGCCCCAGCATTTT

J: TRBJ1-5
D: .
V: TRBV28
size: .
CDR3: CASSSPGGMNQPQHF
DNA: TGTGCCAGCAGTTCTCCGGGGGGGATGAATCAGCCCCAGCATTTT

J: TRBJ1-3
D: TRBD1
V: TRBV18
size: .
CDR3: CASSPDRSSGNTIYF
DNA: TGTGCCAGCTCACCGGACAGGAGCTCTGGAAACACCATATATTTT

J: TRBJ1-5
D: .
V: TRBV2
size: .
CDR3: CASKGGYSQPQHF
DNA: TGTGCCAGCAAAGGGGGGTATAGTCAGCCCCAGCATTTT

J: TRBJ2-3
D: TRBD1
V: TRBV5-1
size: .
CDR3: CASSPYRQGETDTQYF
DNA: TGCGCCAGCAGCCCCTATCGACAGGGGGAAACAGATACGCAGTATTTT

J: TRBJ2-1
D: TRBD1
V: TRBV7-9
size: .
CDR3: CASSSITGTAQFF
DNA: TGTGCCAGCAGCTCAATAACCGGGACAGCTCAGTTCTTC

J: TRBJ2-5
D: .
V: TRBV29-1
size: .
CDR3: CSARTDQETQYF
DNA: TGCAGCGCCCGGACAGACCAAGAGACCCAGTACTTC

J: TRBJ1-4
D: .
V: TRBV6-6
size: .
CDR3: CASSYSHEKLFF
DNA: TGTGCCAGCAGTTACTCCCATGAAAAACTGTTTTTT

J: TRBJ1-2
D: .
V: TRBV4-1
size: few
CDR3: CASSQDGNYGYTF
DNA: TGCGCCAGCAGCCAGGACGGAAACTATGGCTACACCTTC

J: TRBJ2-2
D: .
V: TRBV10-3
size: .
CDR3: CAISESLQNTGELFF
DNA: TGTGCCATCAGTGAGTCGCTACAGAACACCGGGGAGCTGTTTTTT

J: TRBJ2-5
D: TRBD2
V: TRBV5-4
size: .
CDR3: CASSLASGVQETQYF
DNA: TGTGCCAGCAGCTTGGCAAGCGGGGTGCAAGAGACCCAGTACTTC